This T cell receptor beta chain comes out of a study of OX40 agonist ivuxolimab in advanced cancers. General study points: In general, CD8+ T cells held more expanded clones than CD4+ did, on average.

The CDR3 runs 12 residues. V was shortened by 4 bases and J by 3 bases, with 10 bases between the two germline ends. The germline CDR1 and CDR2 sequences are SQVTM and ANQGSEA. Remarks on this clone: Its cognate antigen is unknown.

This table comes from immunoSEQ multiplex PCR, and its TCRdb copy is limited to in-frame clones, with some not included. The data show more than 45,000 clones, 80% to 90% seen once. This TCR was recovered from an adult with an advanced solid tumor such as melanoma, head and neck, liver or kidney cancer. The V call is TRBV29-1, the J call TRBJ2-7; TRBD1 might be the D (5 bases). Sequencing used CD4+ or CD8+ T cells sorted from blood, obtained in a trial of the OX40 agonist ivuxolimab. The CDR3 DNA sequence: TGCAGCGTTGGTCAGGGTCTCTACGAGCAGTACTTC. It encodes CSVGQGLYEQYF.